What follows are 20 T cell receptor beta chains derived from one specimen sequenced in a study of cytomegalovirus exposure and HLA in healthy donors. Primers: 60 Vbeta forward and 13 Jbeta reverse. Some clones are missing from TCRdb's copy, which holds only in-frame ones; the method was immunoSEQ multiplex PCR. Here the sample spans 100,000 to 150,000 clones, roughly 84% being singletons. Sequencing was performed on PBMCs. These TCRs come from a girl aged 2 to 9 in good health and CMV-seronegative.

This clone has only a few counts. The chain links TRBV6-1 to TRBJ1-1, with D hard to call. This CDR3 is built from 15 residues. Trimming removed 2 bases from V and 0 bases from J, with 10 bases in between. Germline values: CDR1 MNHNS, CDR2 SASEGT. The CDR3 bases are TGTGCCAGCAGTGAATATTCGCGTTTGAACACTGAAGCTTTCTTT. Translated: CASSEYSRLNTEAFF.

This clone was counted only a few times. The rearrangement joins TRBV6-1 to TRBJ2-7, with 12 bases aligning to TRBD1. V shed 4 bases, J shed 1 base, and the junction held 5 bases outside the gene matches. The germline CDR1 and CDR2 sequences are MNHNS and SASEGT. The CDR3 loop spans 16 amino acids. The CDR3 DNA reads as TGTGCCAGCAGTGGGGACAGGGGGCGGGAGTCCTACGAGCAGTACTTC. Protein product: CASSGDRGRESYEQYF.

The chain uses TRBV28 and TRBJ2-5; 7 bases line up with TRBD1. The CDR3 consists of 16 residues. Germline loops: CDR1 MDHEN, CDR2 SYDVKM. J gave up 4 bases and V 4 bases, and 12 bases lay outside the gene matches. The CDR3 DNA follows: TGTGCCAGCAGTTCCTCAGGGGGAAAAGAGCGAGAGACCCAGTACTTC. It is translated as CASSSSGGKERETQYF.

The chain joins TRBV19 to TRBJ2-5; TRBD2 aligns across 7 bases. The V gene end was trimmed by 5 bases and the J gene end by 2 bases; junction bases not matched to a gene: 5. Germline V gene sequence: CDR1 LNHDA, CDR2 SQIVND (reference sequence). The CDR3 has 14 amino acids. The CDR3 DNA reads TGTGCCAGTAGTGCCGGGACTAAACAAGAGACCCAGTACTTC. Translated, it gives CASSAGTKQETQYF.

To note about this clone: The sample holds other DNA sequences that translate to the same CDR3. The chain combines TRBV9 with TRBJ2-7; D remains unclear. The V end lost 3 bases, the J end lost 0 bases, and 7 bases lay between the germline ends. In germline, CDR1 is SGDLS, CDR2 YYNGEE. This CDR3 comprises 13 residues. The CDR3 nucleotides are TGTGCCAGCAGCGCCGGGTCCTCCTACGAGCAGTACTTC. Protein: CASSAGSSYEQYF.

The CDR3 DNA follows: TGTGCCAGCAGCGTATTGGGTGAGGGGGAGCCCCAGCATTTT. It is translated as CASSVLGEGEPQHF. The rearrangement links TRBV9 to TRBJ1-5, with TRBD1 as a possible D gene (6 bases). CDR1 and CDR2 from the germline V gene are SGDLS and YYNGEE. V lost 1 base to trimming and J lost 8 bases, with 13 bases between them. The CDR3 runs 14 residues.

This clone appeared a few times. This rearrangement joins TRBV5-1 to TRBJ2-1; possible D gene TRBD2, 5 bases. Trimming pared 0 bases from V and 4 bases from J, leaving 11 bases between. This CDR3 region has 15 residues. CDR1 is SGHRS and CDR2 is YFSETQ in the germline V gene. The CDR3 sequence is CASSLERAEYNEQFF. In nucleotides, the CDR3 is TGCGCCAGCAGCTTGGAGAGGGCGGAGTACAATGAGCAGTTCTTC.

The chain uses TRBV28 and TRBJ1-2; 7 bases line up with TRBD1. J lost 1 base, V lost 9 bases, and 5 bases had no gene match. CDR3 length: 13 amino acids. Germline CDR1 is MDHEN and CDR2 is SYDVKM. CDR3 region: CASRDSGNYGYTF. DNA for the CDR3: TGTGCCAGTAGGGACAGCGGTAACTATGGCTACACCTTC.

This chain connects TRBV9 to TRBJ1-1, with 9 bases identical to TRBD1. CDR1 and CDR2 from the germline V gene are SGDLS and YYNGEE. The CDR3 is made up of 15 amino acids. V lost 4 bases, J lost 3 bases, and 7 bases stayed unmatched. In DNA, the CDR3 is TGTGCCAGCAGCCCCCAACAGGGGGCATACACTGAAGCTTTCTTT. Translated: CASSPQQGAYTEAFF.

The chain links TRBV7-3 to TRBJ2-1; a weak D match, TRBD1 (5 bases). Per germline, CDR1 SGHTA and CDR2 FQGTGA. Trimming removed 4 bases from V and 1 base from J, with 11 bases in between. This CDR3 is 15 amino acids long. The CDR3 DNA follows: TGTGCCAGCAGCTGGGGCTTTGGGTCCTACAATGAGCAGTTCTTC. Translating it yields CASSWGFGSYNEQFF.

The rearrangement links TRBV2 to TRBJ2-7; 9 nucleotides match TRBD2. Germline V gives CDR1 SNHLY, CDR2 FYNNEI. V lost 5 bases, J lost 2 bases, and 7 bases stayed unmatched. This CDR3 is built from 15 residues. CDR3 sequence: CASSPQRGAPYEQYF. For the CDR3, the DNA is TGTGCCAGCAGTCCACAGCGGGGGGCCCCCTACGAGCAGTACTTC.

V usage is TRBV18 and J usage is TRBJ1-1; D not resolved. The germline gives CDR1 KGHSH, CDR2 LQKENI. V dropped 1 base and J dropped 4 bases, with 4 bases sitting between them. This CDR3 is built from 12 residues. The CDR3 region is CASSPRATEAFF. Here the CDR3 DNA reads TGTGCCAGCTCACCACGCGCCACTGAAGCTTTCTTT.

The sample holds a few counts of this clone. The rearrangement links TRBV7-9 to TRBJ2-1; 7 bases align to TRBD2. The CDR3 covers 12 residues. V was pared by 2 bases and J by 9 bases, with 1 base of the junction left unmatched. The V gene's germline CDR1 is SEHNR and CDR2 FQNEAQ (reference sequence). The DNA for the CDR3 is TGTGCCAGCAGCTTAACGGGAGGTGAGCAGTTCTTC. Translated, it gives CASSLTGGEQFF.

The V gene is TRBV5-6, the J gene TRBJ2-1, with a possible D match to TRBD2 (7 bases). In germline, CDR1 is SGHDT, CDR2 YYEEEE. This CDR3 region has 13 residues. V was shortened by 4 bases and J by 8 bases, with 13 bases between the two germline ends. CDR3 sequence (DNA): TGTGCCAGCAGCCCCGGGGGGCTGGATGAGCAGTTCTTC. Its translation is CASSPGGLDEQFF.

CDR3 nucleotides: TGTGCCAGCAGCTCCTCTGGGGCCAACGTCCTGACTTTC. Translation: CASSSSGANVLTF. The chain combines TRBV27 with TRBJ2-6; D unresolved. Trimming stripped 6 bases from V and 0 bases from J, with 3 bases between. Per germline, CDR1 MNHEY and CDR2 SMNVEV (reference sequence). The CDR3 contains 13 residues.

The table lists this clone with a few counts. Other DNA variants within this sample encode the same CDR3. The chain links TRBV6-1 to TRBJ1-2; 7 nucleotides agree with TRBD1. Germline lookup yields CDR1 MNHNS and CDR2 SASEGT. V shed 4 bases, J shed 0 bases, and the junction held 2 bases outside the gene matches. The CDR3 has 14 residues. CDR3 region: CASSGTGANYGYTF. CDR3 in DNA: TGTGCCAGCAGTGGGACAGGCGCTAACTATGGCTACACCTTC.

The rearrangement links TRBV19 to TRBJ2-7, with 8 nucleotides matching TRBD1. CDR1 and CDR2 (germline): LNHDA, SQIVND (reference sequence). CDR3 size: 16 residues. Unmatched junction bases numbered 9, after V lost 5 bases and J lost 0 bases. The CDR3 nucleotides are TGTGCCAGTAGTTCCTCCGGGACAGGCCTCTCCTACGAGCAGTACTTC. As protein: CASSSSGTGLSYEQYF.

At least ten counts were recorded for this clone. This chain connects TRBV6-6 to TRBJ2-5, with 9 bases aligning to TRBD1. V shed 4 bases and J 5 bases; nucleotides not matched to a gene: 5. Germline V gene sequence: CDR1 MNHNY, CDR2 SVGAGI (reference sequence). The CDR3 sequence is 14 residues long. CDR3 nucleotides: TGTGCCAGCAGTTGGGACAGGGTCGAGGAGACCCAGTACTTC. Its protein is CASSWDRVEETQYF.

As regards this clone: Other DNA sequences in this specimen translate into the identical CDR3. V gene TRBV30 combines with J gene TRBJ2-7; no firm D call. Trimming took 3 bases from V and 6 from J, leaving 18 bases between them. Per the germline V gene, CDR1 is GTSNPN and CDR2 is SVGIG (reference sequence). This CDR3 is 14 amino acids long. The CDR3 bases are TGTGCCTGGAGCGCCCTGTCCGGGTCCGTCGAGCAGTACTTC. Encoded protein: CAWSALSGSVEQYF.

The genes are TRBV27 and TRBJ1-1; no definite D call. This CDR3 has 13 amino acids. CDR1 and CDR2 from the germline V gene are MNHEY and SMNVEV (reference sequence). Deletions cut 1 base from V and 8 bases from J, with 11 bases between. This chain's CDR3 is CASSLFVDYEAFF. The CDR3 nucleotides read TGTGCCAGCAGTTTATTTGTCGACTACGAAGCTTTCTTT.